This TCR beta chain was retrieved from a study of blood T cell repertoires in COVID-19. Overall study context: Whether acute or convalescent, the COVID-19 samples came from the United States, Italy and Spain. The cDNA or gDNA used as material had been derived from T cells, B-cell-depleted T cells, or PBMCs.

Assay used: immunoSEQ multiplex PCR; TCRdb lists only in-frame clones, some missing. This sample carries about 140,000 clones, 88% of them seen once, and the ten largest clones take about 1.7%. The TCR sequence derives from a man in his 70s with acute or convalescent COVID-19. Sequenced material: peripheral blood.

The CDR3 nucleotides are TGTGCCAGCAGCTTGGCCGTCGCGGGCCGAGAGACCCAGTACTTC. As protein: CASSLAVAGRETQYF. This chain connects TRBV5-4 to TRBJ2-5; D possibly corresponds to TRBD2 (5 bases). The V gene lost 0 bases and the J gene lost 4 bases, with 13 bases spanning the gap. Germline-derived CDR1 and CDR2 are SGHNT and YYREEE (reference sequence). This CDR3 is 15 amino acids long.